The 23 T cell receptor beta chains in this list originate from one sample, sequenced in a study of T cell responses to AZD1222 COVID-19 vaccine. The assay was immunoSEQ multiplex PCR, and TCRdb's table has in-frame clones only and misses some. Among some 180,000 clones listed, 80% to 95% were seen once. The material was peripheral blood, obtained 28 days after the second dose of the MenACWY control vaccine. The receptors here all came from an adult who received the MenACWY meningococcal vaccine as a control.

This clone was seen once. The chain combines TRBV5-1 with TRBJ1-1; 7 nucleotides match TRBD1. The CDR3 has 15 amino acids. V was clipped by 3 bases and J by 1 base; unmatched bases: 6. Per germline, CDR1 SGHRS and CDR2 YFSETQ. The CDR3 DNA sequence: TGCGCCAGCAGCTCTACGACAGGGCGGAACACTGAAGCTTTCTTT. Translating gives CASSSTTGRNTEAFF.

The chain uses TRBV18 and TRBJ1-5; TRBD1 might be the D (6 bases). The CDR3 extends over 16 amino acids. The germline V and J ends were trimmed by 1 base and 0 bases, with 10 bases remaining between them. Germline V gene sequence: CDR1 KGHSH, CDR2 LQKENI. CDR3 nucleotides: TGTGCCAGCTCACCACTGGACAGCTATAGCAATCAGCCCCAGCATTTT. This encodes CASSPLDSYSNQPQHF.

DNA of the CDR3: TGTGCCAGCTCACGTTTACAGGGAGATAATTCACCCCTCCACTTT. This translates into CASSRLQGDNSPLHF. The chain employs TRBV18 and TRBJ1-6, with a tentative D call TRBD1 (6 bases). Trimming removed 4 bases at V and 5 bases at J, with 12 bases between. Germline V lookup: CDR1 KGHSH, CDR2 LQKENI. This CDR3 contains 15 residues.

The CDR3: CASSARTGSGNTIYF. CDR3 DNA sequence: TGTGCCAGCAGCGCAAGGACAGGGAGCGGAAACACCATATATTTT. The chain uses TRBV9 and TRBJ1-3; 8 bases match TRBD1. The J segment lost 4 bases and the V segment lost 3 bases, leaving 6 bases of the junction unmatched. The germline V gene encodes CDR1 SGDLS and CDR2 YYNGEE. The CDR3 is 15 residues long.

This clone was detected once. Other DNA variants within this sample encode the same CDR3. The chain is built from TRBV7-9 and TRBJ1-1; no reliable D call. The CDR3 is made up of 12 amino acids. Trimming stripped 5 bases from V and 0 bases from J, with 4 bases between. Germline loops: CDR1 SEHNR, CDR2 FQNEAQ (reference sequence). The CDR3 sequence is CASSPVNTEAFF. The CDR3 bases are TGTGCCAGCAGCCCCGTGAACACTGAAGCTTTCTTT.

This clone has a single count. CDR3 sequence reads: CATSDLTLAGVTGELFF. The CDR3 nucleotides are TGTGCCACCAGTGATTTAACCCTAGCGGGGGTTACCGGGGAGCTGTTTTTT. This sequence joins TRBV24-1 and TRBJ2-2; 10 positions match TRBD2. Germline values: CDR1 KGHDR, CDR2 SFDVKD. CDR3 size: 17 residues. The junction had 6 bases not matched to a gene; V was cut back by 1 base and J by 5 bases.

The chain joins TRBV7-9 to TRBJ1-1; D remains unclear. Germline CDR1 is SEHNR and CDR2 is FQNEAQ (reference sequence). This CDR3 comprises 13 residues. Trimming left V 6 bases short and J 5 bases short, with 13 bases between. CDR3 DNA: TGTGCCAGCAGTTTGGCAGAGGAAACTGAAGCTTTCTTT. This encodes CASSLAEETEAFF.

V usage is TRBV28 and J usage is TRBJ1-5; D is unclear. This CDR3 comprises 16 residues. Per germline, CDR1 MDHEN and CDR2 SYDVKM. Trimming took 4 bases from V and 0 from J, leaving 13 bases between them. CDR3 residues: CASSYLKGYSNQPQHF. CDR3 DNA sequence: TGTGCCAGCAGTTACTTAAAAGGATATAGCAATCAGCCCCAGCATTTT.

This chain joins TRBV18 and TRBJ1-3, with a tentative D call TRBD1 (6 bases). This CDR3 contains 14 residues. The V end was cut by 5 bases, the J end by 4 bases, with 12 bases between. Germline values: CDR1 KGHSH, CDR2 LQKENI. The CDR3 DNA follows: TGTGCCAGCTCATCTGGGACATCGGGAAACACCATATATTTT. Its protein product is CASSSGTSGNTIYF.

The chain combines TRBV19 with TRBJ1-2; weak D call: TRBD1 (5 bases). Per the germline V gene, CDR1 is LNHDA and CDR2 is SQIVND (reference sequence). This CDR3 has 14 amino acids. Trimming took off 6 bases at V and 3 bases at J, with 14 bases between the two ends. The CDR3 is CASSRVSRDYGYTF. The CDR3 coding sequence is TGTGCCAGTAGCCGGGTCTCCAGGGACTATGGCTACACCTTC.

The chain recombines TRBV5-4 with TRBJ2-5; TRBD1 aligns across 9 bases. The V gene end was trimmed by 5 bases and the J gene end by 2 bases; junction bases not matched to a gene: 1. CDR3 length equals 13 residues. The germline V gene has CDR1 SGHNT and CDR2 YYREEE (reference sequence). The CDR3 loop reads CASRGTGQETQYF. DNA of the CDR3: TGTGCCAGCAGGGGGACAGGGCAAGAGACCCAGTACTTC.

The rearrangement uses TRBV6-5 and TRBJ1-1; 10 bases align to TRBD1. Trimming removed 6 bases from V and 4 bases from J; junction bases left unmatched: 8. The CDR3 spans 15 residues. Germline CDR1 MNHEY, CDR2 SVGAGI. The CDR3 loop is CASSRQGALTTEAFF. The DNA of the CDR3 is TGTGCCAGCAGCCGACAGGGGGCGCTTACCACTGAAGCTTTCTTT.

J is TRBJ1-1 and V is TRBV18, with TRBD1 identical over 9 bases. The CDR3 is 15 residues long. Trimming cost V 4 bases and J 1 base; bases outside gene matches: 4. Germline values: CDR1 KGHSH, CDR2 LQKENI. The CDR3 protein is CASSRTGQGNTEAFF. The CDR3 region has the DNA TGTGCCAGCTCACGTACGGGACAGGGGAACACTGAAGCTTTCTTT.

The chain links TRBV6-5 to TRBJ1-6, with no clear D. The CDR3 covers 15 residues. Germline lookup yields CDR1 MNHEY and CDR2 SVGAGI. Trimming took 7 bases from V and 7 from J, leaving 17 bases between them. CDR3: CASKNRQTGNSPLHF. CDR3 nucleotides: TGTGCCAGCAAGAATCGTCAAACGGGGAATTCACCCCTCCACTTT.

V gene TRBV5-1 combines with J gene TRBJ1-3; maybe TRBD1 (5 bases). Germline loops: CDR1 SGHRS, CDR2 YFSETQ. This CDR3 is 18 amino acids long. Trimming stripped 4 bases from V and 0 bases from J, with 20 bases between. The DNA for the CDR3 is TGCGCCAGCAGCCCCCAGGGCCCACAGGCCAGCTCTGGAAACACCATATATTTT. It is translated as CASSPQGPQASSGNTIYF.

The chain uses TRBV6-5 and TRBJ1-2, with 8 bases aligning to TRBD1. Germline-derived CDR1 and CDR2 are MNHEY and SVGAGI. V was pared by 6 bases and J by 3 bases, with 6 bases of the junction left unmatched. The CDR3 has 14 amino acids. As DNA, the CDR3 is TGTGCCAGCAGGTCACAGGGGGATCACTATGGCTACACCTTC. This sequence encodes CASRSQGDHYGYTF.

The chain has TRBV3-1 (or the pseudogene TRBV3-2) and TRBJ1-1, with a possible D match to TRBD1 (6 bases). The germline V gene encodes CDR1 LGHDT and CDR2 YNNKEL (reference sequence). Trimming removed 1 base at V and 0 bases at J, with 6 bases between. The CDR3 loop spans 14 amino acids. CDR3 sequence reads: CASSQGTVNTEAFF. The CDR3 region has the DNA TGTGCCAGCAGCCAAGGGACAGTGAACACTGAAGCTTTCTTT.

This chain links TRBV6-5 with TRBJ2-2, with a weak D call TRBD2 (6 bases). This CDR3 has 13 amino acids. V was pared by 6 bases and J by 6 bases, with 11 bases between. Germline V lookup: CDR1 MNHEY, CDR2 SVGAGI. The DNA of the CDR3 is TGTGCCAGCAGCAGGGACTCCGCCGGGGAGCTGTTTTTT. Amino acid sequence: CASSRDSAGELFF.

The rearrangement joins TRBV25-1 to TRBJ1-6; TRBD1 might be the D (5 bases). This CDR3 has 16 amino acids. Germline V gene data show CDR1 as MGHDK and CDR2 as SYGVNS. Deletions cut 2 bases from V and 1 base from J, with 9 bases between. CDR3 sequence reads: CASSERGASYNSPLHF. CDR3 coding DNA: TGTGCCAGCAGTGAACGAGGGGCTTCCTATAATTCACCCCTCCACTTT.

This chain joins TRBV19 and TRBJ2-2; 8 positions match TRBD2. From germline, CDR1 is LNHDA and CDR2 SQIVND (reference sequence). Unmatched junction bases numbered 10, after V lost 7 bases and J lost 0 bases. This CDR3 is 17 amino acids long. CDR3 nucleotide sequence: TGTGCCAGTACTGGTGGCGGGAGGCCCCCGAACACCGGGGAGCTGTTTTTT. Translated: CASTGGGRPPNTGELFF.

CDR3 coding DNA: TGCGCCAGCAGCTTACCTTTGGGGAACGAGCAGTACTTC. Its translation: CASSLPLGNEQYF. The chain has TRBV5-1 and TRBJ2-7; D is unresolved. Trimming pared 2 bases from V and 5 bases from J, leaving 11 bases between. The CDR3 sequence is 13 residues long. Per the germline V gene, CDR1 is SGHRS and CDR2 is YFSETQ.

This chain connects TRBV4-1 to TRBJ1-1; tentatively, D is TRBD1 (6 bases). In germline, CDR1 is MGHRA, CDR2 YSYEKL. The V gene lost 7 bases and the J gene lost 0 bases, with 12 bases spanning the gap. The CDR3 contains 14 residues. This CDR3 reads CASTPGGMNTEAFF. The DNA of the CDR3 is TGCGCCAGCACCCCGGGGGGCATGAACACTGAAGCTTTCTTT.

The chain couples TRBV16 to TRBJ1-2; D ambiguous. This CDR3 has 14 amino acids. V shed 0 bases and J shed 4 bases, with 9 bases lying between them. Germline V gene data show CDR1 as KGHSY and CDR2 as FQNENV. The CDR3 coding sequence is TGTGCCAGCAGCCAATCTGTCCTGTCCTATGGCTACACCTTC. Protein: CASSQSVLSYGYTF.